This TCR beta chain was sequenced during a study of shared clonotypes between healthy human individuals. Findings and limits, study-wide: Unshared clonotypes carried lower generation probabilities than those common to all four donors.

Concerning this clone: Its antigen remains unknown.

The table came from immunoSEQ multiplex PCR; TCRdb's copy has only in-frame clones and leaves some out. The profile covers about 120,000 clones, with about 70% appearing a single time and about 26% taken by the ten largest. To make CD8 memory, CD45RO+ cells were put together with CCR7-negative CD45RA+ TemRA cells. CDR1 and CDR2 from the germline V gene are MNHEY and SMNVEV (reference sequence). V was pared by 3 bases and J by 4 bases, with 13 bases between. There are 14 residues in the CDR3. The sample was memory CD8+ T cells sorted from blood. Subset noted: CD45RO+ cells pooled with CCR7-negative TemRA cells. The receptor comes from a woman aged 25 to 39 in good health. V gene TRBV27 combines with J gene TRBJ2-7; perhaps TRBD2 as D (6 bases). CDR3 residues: CASSFLADLYEQYF. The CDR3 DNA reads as TGTGCCAGCAGTTTCTTAGCGGACTTATACGAGCAGTACTTC.